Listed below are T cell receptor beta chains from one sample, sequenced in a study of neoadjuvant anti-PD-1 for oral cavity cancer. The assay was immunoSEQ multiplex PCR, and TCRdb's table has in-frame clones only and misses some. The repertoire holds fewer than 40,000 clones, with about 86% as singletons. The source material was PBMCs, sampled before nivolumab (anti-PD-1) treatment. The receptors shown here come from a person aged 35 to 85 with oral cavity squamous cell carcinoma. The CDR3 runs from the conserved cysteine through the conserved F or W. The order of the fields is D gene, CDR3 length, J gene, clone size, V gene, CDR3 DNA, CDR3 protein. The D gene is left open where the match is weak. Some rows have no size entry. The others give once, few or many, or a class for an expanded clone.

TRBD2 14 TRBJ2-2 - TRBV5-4 TGTGCCAGCAGCGCGGGACTAGCGAACGGGGAGCTGTTTTTT CASSAGLANGELFF
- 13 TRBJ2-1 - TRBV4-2 TGTGCCAGCAGCCAAGGTGTGGGGGATGAGCAGTTCTTC CASSQGVGDEQFF
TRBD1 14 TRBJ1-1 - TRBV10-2 TGCGCCAGCAGTGAGAACTTGGAGACAGGGGACGCTTTCTTT CASSENLETGDAFF
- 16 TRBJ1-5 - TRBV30 TGTGCCTGGAGTGTGAGGTTCGGACAGAGCAATCAGCCCCAGCATTTT CAWSVRFGQSNQPQHF
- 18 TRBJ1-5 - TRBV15 TGTGCCACCAGCAGAGGCTTTGGGACATTGTATAGCAATCAGCCCCAGCATTTT CATSRGFGTLYSNQPQHF
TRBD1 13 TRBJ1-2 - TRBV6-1 TGTGCCAGCAGTCAGACAGGGGTTGTGGGCTACACCTTC CASSQTGVVGYTF
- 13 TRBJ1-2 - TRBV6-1 TGTGCCAGCAGTTTTGACGGATTCTATGGCTACACCTTC CASSFDGFYGYTF
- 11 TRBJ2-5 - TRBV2 TGTGCCAGCAGGGGCTGGGGGACCCAGTACTTC CASRGWGTQYF
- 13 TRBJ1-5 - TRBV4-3 TGCGCCAGCAGCCAAGGCCCCGACAGGCCCCAGCATTTT CASSQGPDRPQHF
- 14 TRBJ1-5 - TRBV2 TGTGCCAGCAGTGTTCGGGCGGGCAATCAGCCCCAGCATTTT CASSVRAGNQPQHF
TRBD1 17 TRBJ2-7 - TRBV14 TGTGCCAGCAGCCCCCGGGGGACAGGGTTGAGTTCCTACGAGCAGTACTTC CASSPRGTGLSSYEQYF
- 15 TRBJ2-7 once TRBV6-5 TGTGCCAGCAGTTATGGGACGGCGAGTACCTACGAGCAGTACTTC CASSYGTASTYEQYF
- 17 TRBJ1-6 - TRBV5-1 TGCGCCAGCAGCTTGTCGGTGCCGGGGAAGGGTAATTCACCCCTCCACTTT CASSLSVPGKGNSPLHF
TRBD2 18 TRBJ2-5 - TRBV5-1 TGCGCCAGCACGCGAACGGCTAGCGGGGGTTTATCACAAGAGACCCAGTACTTC CASTRTASGGLSQETQYF
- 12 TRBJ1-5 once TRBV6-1 TGTGCCAGCAGTGTAGGGGGTCAGCCCCAGCATTTT CASSVGGQPQHF
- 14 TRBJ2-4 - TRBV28 TGTGCCAGCAGTAATCTTCAGGGGAAAGGCATTCAGTACTTC CASSNLQGKGIQYF
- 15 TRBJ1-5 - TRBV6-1 TGTGCCAGCAGTGAATGGGAAGACGGGGGTCAGCCCCAGCATTTT CASSEWEDGGQPQHF
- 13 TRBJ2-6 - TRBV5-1 TGCGCCAGCAGCTTGTATGGGGCCAACGTCCTGACTTTC CASSLYGANVLTF
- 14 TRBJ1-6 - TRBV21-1 TGTGCCAGCAGCAAAAAGGGTTTTTGGTCACCCCTCCACTTT CASSKKGFWSPLHF
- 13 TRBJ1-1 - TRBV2 TGTGCCAGCAGTGTTGAGATGAACACTGAAGCTTTCTTT CASSVEMNTEAFF
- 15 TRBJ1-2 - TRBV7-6 TGTGCCAGCAGCTTAGGCGGGGGGCTCGGCTATGGCTACACCTTC CASSLGGGLGYGYTF
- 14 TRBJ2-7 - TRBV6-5 TGTGCCAGCAGTTACTCACAGGGTCTGTACGAGCAGTACTTC CASSYSQGLYEQYF
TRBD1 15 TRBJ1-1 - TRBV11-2 TGTGCCAGCAGCTTAGTGGGACAGGGGAACACTGAAGCTTTCTTT CASSLVGQGNTEAFF
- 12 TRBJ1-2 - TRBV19 TGTGCCAGTAAGGAAACTAACTATGGCTACACCTTC CASKETNYGYTF
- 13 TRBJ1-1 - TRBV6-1 TGTGCCAGCAGCCCTGTAGTACAGAGTGAAGCTTTCTTT CASSPVVQSEAFF
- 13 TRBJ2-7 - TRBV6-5 TGTGCCAGCAGTTACTCGGGGGTGAGCCAGCAGTACTTC CASSYSGVSQQYF
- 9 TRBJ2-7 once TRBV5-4 TGTGCCAGCAGCTTGGTCCAGTACTTC CASSLVQYF
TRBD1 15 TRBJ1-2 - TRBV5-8 TGTGCCAGCAGCTTGGGGACAGGGGCTGGCTATGGCTACACCTTC CASSLGTGAGYGYTF
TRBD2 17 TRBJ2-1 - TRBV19 TGTGCCAGTACTTCAGGGGTAGCGGGGACCTCCTACAATGAGCAGTTCTTC CASTSGVAGTSYNEQFF
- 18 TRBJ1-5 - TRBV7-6 TGTGCCAGCAGCATCTTCGGGCGCGGGAGAGTGAGCAATCAGCCCCAGCATTTT CASSIFGRGRVSNQPQHF
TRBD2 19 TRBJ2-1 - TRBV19 TGTGCCAGTACCCCCCGATGGCTACGGGGGGGCCGCTCCTACAATGAGCAGTTCTTC CASTPRWLRGGRSYNEQFF
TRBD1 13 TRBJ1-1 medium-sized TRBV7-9 TGTGCCAGCAGCACTCAGGGGGTAGGGGAAGCTTTCTTT CASSTQGVGEAFF
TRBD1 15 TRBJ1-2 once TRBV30 TGTGCCTGGAGGTACGGGACAGGGAAAAACTATGGCTACACCTTC CAWRYGTGKNYGYTF
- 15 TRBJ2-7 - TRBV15 TGTGCCACCAGCAGAGATACTGGCCGATACTACGAGCAGTACTTC CATSRDTGRYYEQYF
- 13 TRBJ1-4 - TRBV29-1 TGCAGCGTTTCTAGGGACTATAATGAAAAACTGTTTTTT CSVSRDYNEKLFF
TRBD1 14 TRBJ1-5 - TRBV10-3 TGTGCCATCAGCGAGGACAGGGGGGGACAGCCCCAGCATTTT CAISEDRGGQPQHF
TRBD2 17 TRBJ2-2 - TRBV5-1 TGCGCCAGCAGCTCTCTAGCGGGGGGCTCAAACACCGGGGAGCTGTTTTTT CASSSLAGGSNTGELFF
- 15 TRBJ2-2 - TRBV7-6 TGTGCCAGCCGCCCGGGGGCCGCGAACACCGGGGAGCTGTTTTTT CASRPGAANTGELFF
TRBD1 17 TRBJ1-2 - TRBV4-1 TGCGCCAGCAGCCAAGATCGGGCTAGGACAGGCGAAAATGGCTACACCTTC CASSQDRARTGENGYTF
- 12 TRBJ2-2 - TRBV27 TGTGCCAGCAGTCGGAACACCGGGGAGCTGTTTTTT CASSRNTGELFF
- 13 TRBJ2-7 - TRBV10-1 TGCGCCAGCAGTGAGAACGGCCCCCTGGAGCAGTACTTC CASSENGPLEQYF
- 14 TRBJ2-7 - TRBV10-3 TGTGCCATATCAGGGACCTACCACCGCTACGAGCAGTACTTC CAISGTYHRYEQYF
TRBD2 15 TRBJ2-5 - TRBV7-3 TGTGCCAGCAGCCCGACTAGCGGGGGGGGAGAGACCCAGTACTTC CASSPTSGGGETQYF
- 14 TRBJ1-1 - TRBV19 TGTGCCAGTAGTATGGGGACGGGTAAAACTGAAGCTTTCTTT CASSMGTGKTEAFF
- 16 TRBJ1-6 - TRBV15 TGTGCCACCAGCAGAGATGCGTCCTCCTATAATTCACCCCTCCACTTT CATSRDASSYNSPLHF
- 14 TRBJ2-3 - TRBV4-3 TGCGCCAGCAGCCAAGCAGGGGTGGCGGATACGCAGTATTTT CASSQAGVADTQYF
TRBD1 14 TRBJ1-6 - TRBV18 TGTGCCAGCTCACCGACAGGGAGGTTTTCACCCCTCCACTTT CASSPTGRFSPLHF
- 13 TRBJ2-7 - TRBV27 TGTGCCAGCAGTCCCCGAGGGGGCTACGAGCAGTACTTC CASSPRGGYEQYF
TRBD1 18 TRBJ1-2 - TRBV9 TGTGCCAGCAGCGTAGGCCCCGGGGGACAGGGATTTGACTATGGCTACACCTTC CASSVGPGGQGFDYGYTF
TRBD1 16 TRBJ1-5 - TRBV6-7 TGTGCCAGCAGTTACCTTGACAGGGGCCCAAATCAGCCCCAGCATTTT CASSYLDRGPNQPQHF
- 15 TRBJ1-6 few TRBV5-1 TGCGCCAGCAGCTTGGACCAGCTCGGAAATTCACCCCTCCACTTT CASSLDQLGNSPLHF
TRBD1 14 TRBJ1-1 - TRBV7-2 TGTGCCAGCACTCGGGACAGGTGGAACACTGAAGCTTTCTTT CASTRDRWNTEAFF
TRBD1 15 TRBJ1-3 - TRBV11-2 TGTGCCAGCAGCTACGGCAGGGGGGACGGAAACACCATATATTTT CASSYGRGDGNTIYF
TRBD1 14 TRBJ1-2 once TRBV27 TGTGCCAGCAGCATTCGGACAGGGGGTGGTGGCTACACCTTC CASSIRTGGGGYTF
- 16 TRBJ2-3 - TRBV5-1 TGCGCCAGCAGCTTGGAAGGTGACCCCTCCACAGATACGCAGTATTTT CASSLEGDPSTDTQYF
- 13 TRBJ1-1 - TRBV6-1 TGTGCCAGCGTGAGGGGGGGGCGCACTGAAGCTTTCTTT CASVRGGRTEAFF
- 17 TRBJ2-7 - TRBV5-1 TGCGCCAGCAGCTTGGCCATGTTCACAGGGGAGGTCTACGAGCAGTACTTC CASSLAMFTGEVYEQYF
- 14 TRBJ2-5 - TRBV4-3 TGCGCCAGCAGCCAAGTTCAAACAGGGCAGACCCAGTACTTC CASSQVQTGQTQYF
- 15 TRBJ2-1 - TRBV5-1 TGCGCCAGCAGCTTCGGGACCGAGGCCTACAATGAGCAGTTCTTC CASSFGTEAYNEQFF
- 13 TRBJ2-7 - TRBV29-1 TGCAGCGTTCTCAGGGGTCCCTACTACGAGCAGTACTTC CSVLRGPYYEQYF